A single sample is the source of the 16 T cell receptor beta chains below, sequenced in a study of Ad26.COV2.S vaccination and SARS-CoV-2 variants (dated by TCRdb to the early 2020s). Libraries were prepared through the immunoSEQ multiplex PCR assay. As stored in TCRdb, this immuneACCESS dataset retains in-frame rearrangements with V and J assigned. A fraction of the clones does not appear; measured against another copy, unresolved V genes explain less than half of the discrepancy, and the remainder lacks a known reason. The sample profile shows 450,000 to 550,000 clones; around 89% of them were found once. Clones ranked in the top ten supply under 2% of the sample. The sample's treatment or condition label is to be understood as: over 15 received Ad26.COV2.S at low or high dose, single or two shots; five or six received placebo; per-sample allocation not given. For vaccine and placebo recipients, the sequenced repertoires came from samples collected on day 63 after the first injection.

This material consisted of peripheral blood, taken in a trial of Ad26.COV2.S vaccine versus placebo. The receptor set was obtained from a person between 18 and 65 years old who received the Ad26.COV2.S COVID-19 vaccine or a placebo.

CDR3 protein: CASRAGLMNTEAFF. CDR3 coding DNA: TGTGCCAGCAGGGCCGGTCTAATGAACACTGAAGCTTTCTTT. The rearrangement uses TRBV3-1 (or the pseudogene TRBV3-2) and TRBJ1-1, with D hard to call. The germline V gene has CDR1 LGHDT and CDR2 YNNKEL (reference sequence). The CDR3 has 14 amino acids. Trimming took 6 bases from V and 0 from J, leaving 11 bases between them.

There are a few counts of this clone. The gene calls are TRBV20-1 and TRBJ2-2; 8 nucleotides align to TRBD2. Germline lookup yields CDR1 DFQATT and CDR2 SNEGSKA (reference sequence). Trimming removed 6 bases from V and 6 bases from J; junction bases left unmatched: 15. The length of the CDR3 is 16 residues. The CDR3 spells CSASGLAGRSSGELFF. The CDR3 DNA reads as TGCAGTGCGAGTGGACTAGCTGGGAGATCATCCGGGGAGCTGTTTTTT.

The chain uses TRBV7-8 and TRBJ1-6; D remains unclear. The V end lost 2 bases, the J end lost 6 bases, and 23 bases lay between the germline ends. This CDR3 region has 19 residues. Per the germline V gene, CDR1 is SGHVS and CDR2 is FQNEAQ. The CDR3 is CASSLSGRWAPRSNSPLHF. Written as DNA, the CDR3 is TGTGCCAGCAGCTTATCTGGACGTTGGGCTCCCCGGTCTAATTCACCCCTCCACTTT.

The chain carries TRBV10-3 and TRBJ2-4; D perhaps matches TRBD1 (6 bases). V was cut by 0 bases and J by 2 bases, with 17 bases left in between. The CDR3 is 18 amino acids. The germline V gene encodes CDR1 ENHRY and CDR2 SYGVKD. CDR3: CAISESRDTKATKNIQYF. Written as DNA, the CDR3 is TGTGCCATCAGTGAGTCGAGGGACACGAAGGCAACCAAAAACATTCAGTACTTC.

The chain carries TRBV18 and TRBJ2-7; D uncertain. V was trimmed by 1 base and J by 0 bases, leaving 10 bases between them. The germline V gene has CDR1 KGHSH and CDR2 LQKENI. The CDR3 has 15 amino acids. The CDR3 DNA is TGTGCCAGCTCACCACTGGGATCGGCCTCCTACGAGCAGTACTTC. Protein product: CASSPLGSASYEQYF.

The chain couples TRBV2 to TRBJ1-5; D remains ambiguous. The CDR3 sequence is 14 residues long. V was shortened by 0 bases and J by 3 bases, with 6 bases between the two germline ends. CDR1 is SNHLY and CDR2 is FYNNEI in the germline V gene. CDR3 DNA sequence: TGTGCCAGCAGTGAAGCAGGGTACAATCAGCCCCAGCATTTT. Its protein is CASSEAGYNQPQHF.

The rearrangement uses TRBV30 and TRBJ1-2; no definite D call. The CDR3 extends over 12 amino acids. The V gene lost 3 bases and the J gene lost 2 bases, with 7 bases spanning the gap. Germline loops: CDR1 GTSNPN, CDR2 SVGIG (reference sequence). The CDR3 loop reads CAWRLVNYGYTF. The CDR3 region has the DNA TGTGCCTGGAGGTTGGTGAACTATGGCTACACCTTC.

The CDR3 protein is CASSLLAGSYNEQFF. The CDR3 DNA follows: TGTGCCAGCAGCTTGCTAGCGGGATCTTACAATGAGCAGTTCTTC. This chain links TRBV7-8 with TRBJ2-1; 9 bases line up with TRBD2. V dropped 3 bases and J dropped 4; count of bases not matched to a gene: 4. The CDR3 length is 15 residues. Germline assignment: CDR1 SGHVS and CDR2 FQNEAQ. The entire variable domain, with the rest obtained from reference TRBV7-8 and TRBJ2-1, is as follows: GAGVSQSPRYKVAKRGQDVALRCDPISGHVSLFWYQQALGQGPEFLTYFQNEAQLDKSGLPSDRFFAERPEGSVSTLKIQRTQQEDSAVYLCASSLLAGSYNEQFFGPGTRLTVL.

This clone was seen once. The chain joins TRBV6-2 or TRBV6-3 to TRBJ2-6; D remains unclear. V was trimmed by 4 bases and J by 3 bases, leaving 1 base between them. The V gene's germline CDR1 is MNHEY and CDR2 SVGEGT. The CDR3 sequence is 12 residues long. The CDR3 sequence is CASSFGANVLTF. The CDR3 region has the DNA TGTGCCAGCAGTTTTGGGGCCAACGTCCTGACTTTC.

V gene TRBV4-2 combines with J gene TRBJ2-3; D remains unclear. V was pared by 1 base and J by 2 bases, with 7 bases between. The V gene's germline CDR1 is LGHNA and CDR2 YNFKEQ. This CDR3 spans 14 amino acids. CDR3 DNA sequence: TGTGCCAGCAGCCAAGTCTGGGACACAGATACGCAGTATTTT. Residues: CASSQVWDTDTQYF.

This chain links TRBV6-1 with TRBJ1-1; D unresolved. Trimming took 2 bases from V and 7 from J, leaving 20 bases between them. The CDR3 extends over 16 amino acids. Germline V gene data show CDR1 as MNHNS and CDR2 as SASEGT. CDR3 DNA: TGTGCCAGCAGTGAAAGGTGGGCAGATCTCTCTAGTGAAGCTTTCTTT. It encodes CASSERWADLSSEAFF.

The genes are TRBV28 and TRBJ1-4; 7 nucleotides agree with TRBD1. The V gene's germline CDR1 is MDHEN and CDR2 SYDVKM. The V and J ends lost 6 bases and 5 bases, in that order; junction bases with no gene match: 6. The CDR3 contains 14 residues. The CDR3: CASSPTGENEKLFF. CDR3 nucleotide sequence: TGTGCCAGCAGCCCAACAGGGGAGAATGAAAAACTGTTTTTT.

This CDR3 is CASSLAGGLSTDTQYF. CDR3 sequence (DNA): TGTGCCAGCAGCTTAGCAGGGGGCCTTAGTACAGATACGCAGTATTTT. This sequence joins TRBV7-9 and TRBJ2-3, with 7 bases lining up with TRBD1. Germline V gene data show CDR1 as SEHNR and CDR2 as FQNEAQ (reference sequence). The CDR3 runs to 16 residues. With V trimmed by 0 bases and J by 3 bases, 6 bases remained unmatched. Based on the CDR3 plus reference TRBV7-9 and TRBJ2-3, the full variable domain is DTGVSQNPRHKITKRGQNVTFRCDPISEHNRLYWYRQTLGQGPEFLTYFQNEAQLEKSRLLSDRFSAERPKGSFSTLEIQRTEQGDSAMYLCASSLAGGLSTDTQYFGPGTRLTVL.

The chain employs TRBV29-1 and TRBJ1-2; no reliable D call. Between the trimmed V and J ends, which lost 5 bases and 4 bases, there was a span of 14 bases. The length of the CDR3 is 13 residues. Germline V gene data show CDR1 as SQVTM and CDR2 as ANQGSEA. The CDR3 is CSVPETAGYGYTF. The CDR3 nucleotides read TGCAGCGTTCCGGAGACGGCCGGCTATGGCTACACCTTC.

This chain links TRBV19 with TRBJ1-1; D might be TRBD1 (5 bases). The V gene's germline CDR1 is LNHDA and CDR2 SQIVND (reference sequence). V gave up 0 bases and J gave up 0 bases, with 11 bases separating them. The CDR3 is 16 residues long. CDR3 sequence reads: CASSIDGLQVNTEAFF. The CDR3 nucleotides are TGTGCCAGTAGTATAGACGGATTACAGGTGAACACTGAAGCTTTCTTT.

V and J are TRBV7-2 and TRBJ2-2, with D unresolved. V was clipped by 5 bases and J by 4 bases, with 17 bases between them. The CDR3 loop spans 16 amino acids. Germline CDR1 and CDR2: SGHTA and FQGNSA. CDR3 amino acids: CASSSIETGFTGELFF. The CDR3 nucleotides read TGTGCCAGCAGCAGTATCGAGACGGGCTTCACCGGGGAGCTGTTTTTT.